The clone carrying this T cell receptor beta chain showed up just a few times. What it recognizes is unknown. The sample is drawn from a study of beta chain features in type 1 diabetes. Background on the study: Examination of sorted cells across all samples involved more than 85,000,000 cells. Study-wide results and caveats: At VDJ recombination sites, type 1 diabetes patients had fewer insertions and more deleted nucleotides. An over-representation of cells with high TCR expression could result from cDNA sequencing.

The entirety of the isolated RNA underwent reverse transcription, so expressed TCRB transcripts were sequenced. Measured with immunoSEQ multiplex PCR; TCRdb has only the in-frame clones, and not every one. The sample has some 150,000 clones, less than 10% seen once. In total, each donor contributed a single heparinised blood draw that averaged about 100 mL. Germline V CDR1 and CDR2: SGHAT, FQNNGV. The CDR3 spans 14 residues. V was cut by 5 bases and J by 1 base, with 10 bases left in between. The origin of this receptor is a woman between 40 and 50 years old in good health. The sample consisted of central memory CD4+ T cells from blood. The chain is built from TRBV11-2 and TRBJ2-3; D call uncertain. Written as DNA, the CDR3 is TGTGCCAGCAGCCCTCAGATCCGCACAGATACGCAGTATTTT. Translated: CASSPQIRTDTQYF.